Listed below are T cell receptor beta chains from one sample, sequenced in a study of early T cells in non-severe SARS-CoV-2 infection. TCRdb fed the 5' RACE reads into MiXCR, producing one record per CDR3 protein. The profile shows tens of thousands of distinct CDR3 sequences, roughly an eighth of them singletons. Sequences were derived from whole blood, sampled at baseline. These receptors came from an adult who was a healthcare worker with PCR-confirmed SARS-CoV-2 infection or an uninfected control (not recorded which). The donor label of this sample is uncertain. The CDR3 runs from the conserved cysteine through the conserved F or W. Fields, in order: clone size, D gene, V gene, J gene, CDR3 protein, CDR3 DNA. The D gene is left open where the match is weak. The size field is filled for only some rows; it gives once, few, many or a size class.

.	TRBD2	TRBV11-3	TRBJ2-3	CASSLSWTSATTDTQYF	TGTGCCAGCAGCTTATCGTGGACTAGCGCCACCACAGATACGCAGTATTTT
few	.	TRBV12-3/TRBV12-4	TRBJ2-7	CASSLAGGTVEQYF	TGTGCCAGCAGTCTAGCCGGGGGCACCGTGGAGCAGTACTTC
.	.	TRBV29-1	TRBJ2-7	CSVGQSYEQYF	TGCAGCGTGGGCCAATCCTACGAGCAGTACTTC
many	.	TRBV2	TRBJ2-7	CASSLGTLFEQYF	TGTGCCAGCAGTCTAGGTACTTTGTTCGAGCAGTACTTC
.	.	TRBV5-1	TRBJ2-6	CASSFPPGGFNVLTF	TGCGCCAGCAGCTTTCCCCCCGGCGGTTTCAACGTCCTGACTTTC
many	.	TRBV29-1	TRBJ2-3	CSVGSSTDTQYF	TGCAGCGTTGGTTCAAGCACAGATACGCAGTATTTT
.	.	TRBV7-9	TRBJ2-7	CASSPSENRYEQYF	TGTGCCAGCAGCCCTAGCGAGAACAGGTACGAGCAGTACTTC
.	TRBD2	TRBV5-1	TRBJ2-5	CASSLMTSGQETQYF	TGCGCCAGCAGCTTGATGACTAGCGGCCAAGAGACCCAGTACTTC
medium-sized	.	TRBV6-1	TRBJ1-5	CASSYGRGPNQPQHF	TGTGCCAGCAGCTATGGTCGGGGCCCGAATCAGCCCCAGCATTTT
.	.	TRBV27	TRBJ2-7	CASSLRGASYEQYF	TGTGCCAGCAGCCTTCGGGGTGCCTCCTACGAGCAGTACTTC
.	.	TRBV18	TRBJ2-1	CASSARDLRYNEQFF	TGTGCCAGCTCAGCCCGGGACTTACGCTACAATGAGCAGTTCTTC
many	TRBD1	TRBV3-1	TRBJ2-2	CASSHGQGSTGELFF	TGTGCCAGCAGCCACGGACAGGGGAGCACCGGGGAGCTGTTTTTT
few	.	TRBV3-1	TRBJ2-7	CASSQATISEQYF	TGTGCCAGCAGCCAAGCCACTATCAGCGAGCAGTACTTC
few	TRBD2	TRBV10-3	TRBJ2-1	CAISESPSGVNEQFF	TGTGCCATCAGTGAGTCTCCTAGCGGGGTCAATGAGCAGTTCTTC
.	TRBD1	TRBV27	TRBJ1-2	CASSPGQLNYGYTF	TGTGCCAGCAGTCCGGGACAGCTTAACTATGGCTACACCTTC
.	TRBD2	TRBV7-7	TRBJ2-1	CASSLIPGLDYNEQFF	TGTGCCAGCAGCTTGATACCGGGACTAGACTACAATGAGCAGTTCTTC
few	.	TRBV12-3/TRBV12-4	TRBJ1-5	CASSLETGTGGGNQPQHF	TGTGCCAGCAGTTTAGAGACGGGCACCGGGGGAGGCAATCAGCCCCAGCATTTT
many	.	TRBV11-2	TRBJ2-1	CASSPPPGARNLYNEQFF	TGTGCCAGCAGCCCCCCCCCGGGGGCGCGAAATCTGTACAATGAGCAGTTCTTC
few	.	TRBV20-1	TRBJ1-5	CSARDIGGVNQPQHF	TGCAGTGCTAGGGATATCGGGGGAGTCAATCAGCCCCAGCATTTT
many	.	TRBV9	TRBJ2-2	CASSQNDYSTGELFF	TGTGCCAGCAGCCAGAACGACTACTCTACCGGGGAGCTGTTTTTT
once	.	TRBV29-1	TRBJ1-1	CSVLTVEAFF	TGCAGCGTCCTGACAGTTGAAGCTTTCTTT
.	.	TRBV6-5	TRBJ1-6	CASSYSGRGSPLHF	TGTGCCAGCAGTTACTCAGGCAGGGGTTCACCCCTCCACTTT
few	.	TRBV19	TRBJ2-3	CASSRQARTDTQYF	TGTGCCAGTAGCCGGCAGGCTCGGACAGATACGCAGTATTTT
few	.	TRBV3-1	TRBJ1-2	CASSHRLANYGYTF	TGTGCCAGCAGCCACAGGTTAGCTAACTATGGCTACACCTTC
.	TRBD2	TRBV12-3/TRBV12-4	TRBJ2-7	CASSLGAAGVYEQYF	TGTGCCAGCAGTTTAGGAGCGGCGGGAGTCTACGAGCAGTACTTC
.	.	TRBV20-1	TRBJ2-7	CSASLLATYEQYF	TGCAGTGCTAGCCTGCTAGCGACGTACGAGCAGTACTTC
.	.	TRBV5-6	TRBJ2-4	CASSLVPGLGGNIQYF	TGTGCCAGCAGCTTGGTACCGGGACTCGGAGGGAACATTCAGTACTTC
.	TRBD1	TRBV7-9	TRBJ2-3	CASSLVLAGGTDTQYF	TGTGCCAGCAGCTTAGTGTTGGCAGGGGGAACAGATACGCAGTATTTT
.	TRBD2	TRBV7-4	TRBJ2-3	CASSLEAGDPPDTQYF	TGTGCCAGCAGCTTAGAAGCGGGAGACCCCCCAGATACGCAGTATTTT
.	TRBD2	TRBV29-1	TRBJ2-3	CSVTSGTDTQYF	TGCAGCGTCACTAGCGGAACAGATACGCAGTATTTT
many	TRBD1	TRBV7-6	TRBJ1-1	CATIDRANTEAFF	TGTGCCACCATAGACAGGGCGAACACTGAAGCTTTCTTT
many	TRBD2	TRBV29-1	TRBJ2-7	CSVEDGGERDEQYF	TGCAGCGTTGAAGACGGGGGGGAGAGGGACGAGCAGTACTTC
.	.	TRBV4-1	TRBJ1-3	CASSQVEYSGNTIYF	TGCGCCAGCAGCCAAGTCGAATACTCTGGAAACACCATATATTTT
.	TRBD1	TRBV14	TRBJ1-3	CASSFQGGGNTIYF	TGTGCCAGCAGCTTCCAGGGGGGAGGAAACACCATATATTTT
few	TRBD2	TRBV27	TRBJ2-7	CASSWTSGFFEQYF	TGTGCCAGCAGCTGGACTAGCGGCTTTTTTGAGCAGTACTTC
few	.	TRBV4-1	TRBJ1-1	CASSQDLDLWTEAFF	TGCGCCAGCAGCCAAGATCTTGACTTATGGACTGAAGCTTTCTTT
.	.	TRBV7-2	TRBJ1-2	CASSLATPAPYGYTF	TGTGCCAGCAGCTTAGCGACCCCTGCCCCCTATGGCTACACCTTC
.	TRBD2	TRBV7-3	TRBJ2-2	CASSSLASGYNTGELFF	TGTGCCAGCAGCTCCCTCGCTAGCGGGTATAACACCGGGGAGCTGTTTTTT
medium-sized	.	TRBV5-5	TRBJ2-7	CASHQISYEQYF	TGTGCCAGTCACCAGATCTCCTACGAGCAGTACTTC
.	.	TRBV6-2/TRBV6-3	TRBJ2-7	CASSNLIRDRDSYEQYF	TGTGCCAGCAGCAACCTTATCCGGGACCGCGACTCCTACGAGCAGTACTTC
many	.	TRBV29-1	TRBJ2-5	CSVEDGRGGLETQYF	TGCAGCGTTGAAGATGGGCGCGGGGGCTTAGAGACCCAGTACTTC
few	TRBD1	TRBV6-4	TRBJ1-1	CASSVDRASTEAFF	TGTGCCAGCAGTGTCGACAGGGCTTCCACTGAAGCTTTCTTT
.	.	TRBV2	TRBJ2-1	CASTDVWTGRNNEQFF	TGTGCCAGCACCGATGTATGGACCGGAAGAAACAATGAGCAGTTCTTC
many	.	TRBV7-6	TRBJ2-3	CASSFGGTDTQYF	TGTGCCAGCAGCTTTGGCGGCACAGATACGCAGTATTTT
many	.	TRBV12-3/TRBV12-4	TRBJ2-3	CASSLKGPTDTQYF	TGTGCCAGCAGTTTAAAAGGTCCCACAGATACGCAGTATTTT
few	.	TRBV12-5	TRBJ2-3	CASGPSSSTDTQYF	TGTGCTAGTGGTCCGTCGTCCAGCACAGATACGCAGTATTTT